This passage covers 5 T cell receptor beta chains from one sample sequenced in a study of control samples from healthy donors and cancer patients. Profiling relied on immunoSEQ multiplex PCR, and the TCRdb table lists in-frame clones only, not all of them. The table lists 150,000 to 190,000 clones, 93% of them singletons. The sequenced sample consisted of blood. The receptors were gathered from a man between 50 and 59 years old in good health.

The rearrangement joins TRBV28 to TRBJ1-2; weak D call: TRBD1 (6 bases). Germline lookup yields CDR1 MDHEN and CDR2 SYDVKM. The CDR3 loop spans 14 amino acids. V was shortened by 7 bases and J by 4 bases, with 16 bases between the two germline ends. The CDR3 sequence: CASTRGGLSYGYTF. CDR3 bases: TGTGCCAGCACCCGAGGGGGTCTAAGCTATGGCTACACCTTC.

The chain employs TRBV27 and TRBJ2-3; 9 nucleotides match TRBD1. V shed 7 bases and J 2 bases; nucleotides not matched to a gene: 19. CDR1 and CDR2 (germline): MNHEY, SMNVEV (reference sequence). This CDR3 has 19 residues. CDR3 sequence reads: CASTHRSTGGSLVTDTQYF. CDR3 bases: TGTGCCAGCACCCACCGATCGACAGGGGGATCCCTCGTCACAGATACGCAGTATTTT.

The V gene is TRBV6-5, the J gene TRBJ2-2; D ambiguous. Germline values: CDR1 MNHEY, CDR2 SVGAGI. V dropped 2 bases and J dropped 1 base, with 5 bases sitting between them. This CDR3 contains 14 residues. Here the CDR3 reads CASSYRVNTGELFF. CDR3 nucleotides: TGTGCCAGCAGTTACCGGGTGAACACCGGGGAGCTGTTTTTT.

This rearrangement joins TRBV18 to TRBJ2-5; D perhaps matches TRBD1 (5 bases). Germline V gene data show CDR1 as KGHSH and CDR2 as LQKENI. The CDR3 spans 13 residues. V shed 4 bases and J shed 1 base, with 7 bases lying between them. Here the CDR3 reads CASSLDIQETQYF. CDR3 in DNA: TGTGCCAGCTCACTGGACATCCAAGAGACCCAGTACTTC.

This chain joins TRBV19 and TRBJ2-1, with TRBD2 matching over 9 bases. Germline loops: CDR1 LNHDA, CDR2 SQIVND (reference sequence). This CDR3 comprises 15 residues. After removal of 4 bases from V and 8 bases from J, the junction contained 9 bases not matched to a gene. The CDR3 is CASSSGRARGHEQFF. CDR3 nucleotides: TGTGCCAGTAGTAGCGGGAGGGCCCGGGGCCATGAGCAGTTCTTC. The whole variable domain, remainder taken from reference TRBV19 and TRBJ2-1, is DGGITQSPKYLFRKEGQNVTLSCEQNLNHDAMYWYRQDPGQGLRLIYYSQIVNDFQKGDIAEGYSVSREKKESFPLTVTSAQKNPTAFYLCASSSGRARGHEQFFGPGTRLTVL.